The present TCR beta chain was sequenced within a study of OX40 agonist ivuxolimab in advanced cancers. Here immunoSEQ multiplex PCR was the method, and the copy in TCRdb shows in-frame clones only, minus some. The top ten clones hold about 2% of a sample with under 45,000 clones, less than 90% of them seen once. Germline CDR1 and CDR2: SGHDN and FVKESK. The CDR3 is 15 amino acids. The trim removed 5 bases at V and 5 bases at J, leaving 6 bases unmatched. This clonotype originated in an adult with an advanced solid tumor such as melanoma, head and neck, liver or kidney cancer. Sequencing used CD4+ or CD8+ T cells sorted from blood, obtained in a trial of the OX40 agonist ivuxolimab. The V and J genes are TRBV14 and TRBJ2-5; 12 bases fit TRBD1. CDR3 bases: TGTGCCAGCAGCGCCTGGGACAGGGGGCGGGAGACCCAGTACTTC. Residues: CASSAWDRGRETQYF.